The entry below describes one T cell receptor beta chain. Produced via immunoSEQ multiplex PCR; TCRdb's table is partial and in-frame only. Found here are about 120,000 clones, around 87% of them singletons; the top ten hold about 6%. In germline, CDR1 is SGHRS, CDR2 YFSETQ. V shed 0 bases, J shed 8 bases, and the junction held 8 bases outside the gene matches. The CDR3 has 15 residues. The data are from a study of cytomegalovirus exposure and HLA in healthy donors. The rearrangement joins TRBV5-1 to TRBJ1-2; 9 bases line up with TRBD1. Sample: PBMCs. The receptor was derived from a woman under 30 in good health and CMV-seropositive. The CDR3 DNA follows: TGCGCCAGCAGCTTGGTGCCGGGACAGGGTAGGGGCTACACCTTC. Amino acid sequence: CASSLVPGQGRGYTF.